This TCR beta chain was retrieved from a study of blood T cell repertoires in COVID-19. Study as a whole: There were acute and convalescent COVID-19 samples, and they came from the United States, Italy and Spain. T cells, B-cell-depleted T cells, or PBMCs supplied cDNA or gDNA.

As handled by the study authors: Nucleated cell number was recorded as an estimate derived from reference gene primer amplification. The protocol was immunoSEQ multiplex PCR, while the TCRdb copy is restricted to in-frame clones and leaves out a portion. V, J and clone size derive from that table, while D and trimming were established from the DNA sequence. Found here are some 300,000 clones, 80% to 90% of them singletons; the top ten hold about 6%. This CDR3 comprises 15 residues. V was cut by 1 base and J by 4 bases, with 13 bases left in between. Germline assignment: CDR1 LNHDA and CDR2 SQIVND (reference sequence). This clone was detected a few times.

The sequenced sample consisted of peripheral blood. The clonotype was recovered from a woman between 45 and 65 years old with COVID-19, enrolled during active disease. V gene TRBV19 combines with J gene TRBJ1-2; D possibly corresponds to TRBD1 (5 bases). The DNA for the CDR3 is TGTGCCAGTAGTATAGGGACCACAGGAGCCTATGGCTACACCTTC. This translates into CASSIGTTGAYGYTF.